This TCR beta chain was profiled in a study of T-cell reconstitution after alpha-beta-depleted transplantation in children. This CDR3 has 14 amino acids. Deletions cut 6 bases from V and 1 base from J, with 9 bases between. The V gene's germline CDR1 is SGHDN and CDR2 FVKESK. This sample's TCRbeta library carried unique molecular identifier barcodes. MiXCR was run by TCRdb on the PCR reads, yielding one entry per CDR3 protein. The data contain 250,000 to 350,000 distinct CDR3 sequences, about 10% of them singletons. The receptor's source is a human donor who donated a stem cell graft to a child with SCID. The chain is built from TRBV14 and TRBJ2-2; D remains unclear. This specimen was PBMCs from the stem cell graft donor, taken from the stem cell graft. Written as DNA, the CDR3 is TGTGCCAGCAGTGTCAGTGGGAACACCGGGGAGCTGTTTTTT. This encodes CASSVSGNTGELFF.